These 29 T cell receptor beta chains were sequenced from one sample in a study of cytomegalovirus exposure and HLA in healthy donors. The primer mix had 60 Vbeta and 13 Jbeta primers. Generated by immunoSEQ multiplex PCR, the TCRdb table keeps only in-frame clones and is missing some. The table shows about 140,000 clones, with roughly 80% occurring only once. The sample taken for sequencing was PBMCs. Every receptor here comes from a female donor in good health and CMV-seronegative.

This chain connects TRBV7-3 to TRBJ1-2; D gene unclear. V lost 3 bases, J lost 4 bases, and 9 bases lay in between. Germline V gives CDR1 SGHTA, CDR2 FQGTGA. This CDR3 comprises 13 residues. This CDR3 reads CASSFEPGYGYTF. In nucleotides, the CDR3 is TGTGCCAGCAGCTTTGAGCCGGGCTATGGCTACACCTTC.

This chain connects TRBV27 to TRBJ2-3; 7 nucleotides line up with TRBD1. V shed 7 bases and J 1 base; nucleotides not matched to a gene: 2. The CDR3 is made up of 13 amino acids. The germline gives CDR1 MNHEY, CDR2 SMNVEV (reference sequence). CDR3 amino acids: CASKGQGTDTQYF. The CDR3 nucleotides read TGTGCCAGCAAAGGACAGGGCACAGATACGCAGTATTTT.

This clone was seen once. V gene TRBV7-9 combines with J gene TRBJ1-1; no definite D call. In germline, CDR1 is SEHNR, CDR2 FQNEAQ (reference sequence). The CDR3 has 12 residues. Trimming took 2 bases from V and 13 from J, leaving 14 bases between them. The CDR3 reads CASSLPGPKVFF. The CDR3 nucleotides read TGTGCCAGCAGCTTACCGGGTCCCAAGGTTTTCTTT.

The CDR3 sequence: CASSSGQEIYNEQFF. The CDR3 DNA reads TGTGCCAGCAGCTCGGGACAGGAGATATACAATGAGCAGTTCTTC. The chain links TRBV5-4 to TRBJ2-1, with 8 bases that match TRBD1. The CDR3 contains 15 residues. The J segment lost 4 bases and the V segment lost 3 bases, leaving 6 bases of the junction unmatched. Per germline, CDR1 SGHNT and CDR2 YYREEE (reference sequence).

This sequence joins TRBV19 and TRBJ2-7, with a possible D match to TRBD2 (5 bases). V was cut by 9 bases and J by 0 bases, with 15 bases left in between. The CDR3 is 14 residues long. Germline V gene data show CDR1 as LNHDA and CDR2 as SQIVND (reference sequence). The CDR3 sequence: CASARAASSYEQYF. For the CDR3, the DNA is TGTGCCAGCGCGAGGGCAGCGAGCTCCTACGAGCAGTACTTC.

The chain recombines TRBV27 with TRBJ1-6, with D maybe TRBD1 (5 bases). Per the germline V gene, CDR1 is MNHEY and CDR2 is SMNVEV (reference sequence). Trimming shortened V by 1 base and J by 4 bases, and 11 bases separated the two germline ends. The CDR3 runs 16 residues. The CDR3 loop is CASSLFGAGYNSPLHF. CDR3 coding DNA: TGTGCCAGCAGTTTATTTGGGGCAGGGTATAATTCACCCCTCCACTTT.

The genes are TRBV6-6 and TRBJ2-5; D may be TRBD2 (6 bases). The J call could be wrong; TRBJ2-7 is a better fit for the DNA end. Looked up from germline, CDR1 is MNHNY and CDR2 is SVGAGI (reference sequence). The CDR3 loop spans 14 amino acids. CDR3 in DNA: TGTGCCAGCAGTTACCCGAGGGAGGTTGACGAGCAGTACTTC. Its protein product is CASSYPREVDEQYF.

The V gene is TRBV30, the J gene TRBJ1-2; the D is unclear. V lost 3 bases, J lost 2 bases, and 7 bases lay in between. This CDR3 has 12 residues. Germline CDR1 GTSNPN, CDR2 SVGIG (reference sequence). The CDR3 sequence is CAWRGGNYGYTF. The CDR3 DNA follows: TGTGCCTGGAGGGGAGGGAACTATGGCTACACCTTC.

A remark on this clone: Germline and junction disagree at one end, which may indicate a read error. The chain links TRBV10-3 to TRBJ2-5; 8 bases match TRBD1. This CDR3 has 14 amino acids. The germline gives CDR1 ENHRY, CDR2 SYGVKD. This chain's CDR3 is CAISEPGGRETQHF. In DNA form, the CDR3 reads TGTGCCATCAGTGAGCCAGGGGGCCGGGAGACCCAGCACTTC.

The V and J genes are TRBV5-6 and TRBJ2-1; 9 nucleotides match TRBD2. Germline V CDR1 and CDR2: SGHDT, YYEEEE. There are 16 residues in the CDR3. V gave up 4 bases and J gave up 12 bases; unmatched junction bases: 17. CDR3 DNA: TGTGCCAGCAGCCAGGAGGGGCGGGAGGGGTCAGGAAGGCAGTTCTTC. Protein: CASSQEGREGSGRQFF.

The J gene is TRBJ2-2, the V gene TRBV4-2; 9 positions match TRBD2. The CDR3 consists of 19 residues. The germline V gene has CDR1 LGHNA and CDR2 YNFKEQ. V was clipped by 4 bases and J by 8 bases; unmatched bases: 20. This chain's CDR3 is CASSPDGLAGTIGRGELFF. In DNA, the CDR3 is TGTGCCAGCAGCCCGGACGGGCTAGCGGGAACTATAGGTCGAGGGGAGCTGTTTTTT.

The chain employs TRBV4-1 and TRBJ2-3; possibly TRBD2 for D (6 bases). Germline CDR1 is MGHRA and CDR2 is YSYEKL. Trimming took 0 bases from V and 3 from J, leaving 16 bases between them. The CDR3 contains 17 residues. The CDR3 sequence: CASSQDWASLATDTQYF. For the CDR3, the DNA is TGCGCCAGCAGCCAAGATTGGGCCAGCCTAGCGACAGATACGCAGTATTTT.

The gene calls are TRBV5-1 and TRBJ1-2, with D possibly TRBD1 on 5 matching bases. CDR1 and CDR2 (germline): SGHRS, YFSETQ. V lost 0 bases and J lost 7, with 19 bases in between. The CDR3 consists of 16 residues. The CDR3, as DNA: TGCGCCAGCAGCTTGGAACGGGGCCTCACGGAGGGTGGCTACACCTTC. Amino acids: CASSLERGLTEGGYTF.

The chain recombines TRBV6-5 with TRBJ2-7; 7 bases match TRBD2. Trimming at V came to 2 bases and at J to 3 bases, leaving 10 bases not matched to a gene. The CDR3 extends over 16 amino acids. Germline assignment: CDR1 MNHEY and CDR2 SVGAGI. As DNA, the CDR3 is TGTGCCAGCAGTTACCGTCCCGGGAGGTCCAACTACGAGCAGTACTTC. Translated: CASSYRPGRSNYEQYF.

V gene TRBV6-6 combines with J gene TRBJ1-1; D is undetermined. Germline V gene lookup returns CDR1 MNHNY and CDR2 SVGAGI (reference sequence). Trimming removed 6 bases at V and 6 bases at J, with 11 bases between. The length of the CDR3 is 12 residues. The CDR3 here is CASSQLGSEAFF. The DNA of the CDR3 is TGTGCCAGCAGCCAACTGGGCTCTGAAGCTTTCTTT.

This chain links TRBV28 with TRBJ2-1; 8 nucleotides match TRBD2. The length of the CDR3 is 15 residues. Germline trimming cut 5 bases from V and 3 bases from J; bases unmatched to any gene: 6. Germline lookup yields CDR1 MDHEN and CDR2 SYDVKM. CDR3 protein: CASSTIAGYYNEQFF. CDR3 in DNA: TGTGCCAGCAGTACCATAGCGGGATACTACAATGAGCAGTTCTTC.

The V and J genes are TRBV2 and TRBJ1-2; 7 nucleotides line up with TRBD1. V gave up 8 bases and J gave up 5 bases; unmatched junction bases: 26. The CDR3 runs 19 residues. Germline CDR1 and CDR2: SNHLY and FYNNEI. As DNA, the CDR3 is TGTGCCAGCTCAGCCCAGGGGGTCTCCCAAGAAAGCTCTTTATATGGCTACACCTTC. This sequence encodes CASSAQGVSQESSLYGYTF.

The chain links TRBV11-2 to TRBJ1-2; possible D gene TRBD1, 5 bases. The germline V gene has CDR1 SGHAT and CDR2 FQNNGV. The CDR3 has 15 amino acids. The ends were cut back, 5 bases at V and 4 bases at J, with 17 bases in the middle. The CDR3 loop is CASSRGDGGFYGYTF. For the CDR3, the DNA is TGTGCCAGCAGCCGGGGGGATGGGGGATTCTATGGCTACACCTTC.

The rearrangement joins TRBV7-2 to TRBJ2-6; D call uncertain. Germline values: CDR1 SGHTA, CDR2 FQGNSA. Deletions cut 5 bases from V and 1 base from J, with 3 bases between. This CDR3 spans 13 amino acids. The CDR3 sequence is CASSQSGANVLTF. The CDR3 DNA reads as TGTGCCAGCAGCCAATCTGGGGCCAACGTCCTGACTTTC.

The V call is TRBV13, the J call TRBJ2-2; D might be TRBD1 (5 bases). Trimming took 5 bases from V and 4 from J, leaving 20 bases between them. Germline assignment: CDR1 PRHDT and CDR2 FYEKMQ (reference sequence). The CDR3 contains 17 residues. The CDR3 nucleotides read TGTGCCAGCAGCGGTTCGATAGGGGCGCGTGGCACCGGGGAGCTGTTTTTT. Its translation: CASSGSIGARGTGELFF.

The V call is TRBV5-1, the J call TRBJ2-6; 8 nucleotides agree with TRBD1. Per the germline V gene, CDR1 is SGHRS and CDR2 is YFSETQ. The V segment lost 3 bases and the J segment 1 base; nucleotides outside the gene matches: 12. The CDR3 is 19 residues long. This CDR3 is CASSWGSDRGFSGANVLTF. The CDR3, as DNA: TGCGCCAGCAGCTGGGGCAGTGACAGGGGCTTTTCTGGGGCCAACGTCCTGACTTTC.

The gene calls are TRBV5-4 and TRBJ2-7; 10 nucleotides line up with TRBD1. V lost 4 bases to trimming and J lost 2 bases; unmatched junction nucleotides: 6. Looked up from germline, CDR1 is SGHNT and CDR2 is YYREEE (reference sequence). The CDR3 length is 15 residues. The CDR3 reads CASSPIGTGAYEQYF. The CDR3 nucleotides read TGTGCCAGCAGCCCGATTGGGACAGGGGCCTACGAGCAGTACTTC.

V gene TRBV29-1 combines with J gene TRBJ1-1, with 10 bases identical to TRBD1. Trimming at V came to 7 bases and at J to 3 bases, leaving 5 bases not matched to a gene. This CDR3 region has 13 residues. Germline assignment: CDR1 SQVTM and CDR2 ANQGSEA. CDR3: CSAVGTGDTEAFF. CDR3 DNA sequence: TGCAGCGCCGTCGGGACAGGGGACACTGAAGCTTTCTTT.

V and J are TRBV6-1 and TRBJ1-3, with 10 nucleotides matching TRBD1. V lost 4 bases, J lost 8 bases, and 5 bases stayed unmatched. The CDR3 totals 14 residues. Germline V gene data show CDR1 as MNHNS and CDR2 as SASEGT. The CDR3 is CASSGQGAQDTIYF. DNA of the CDR3: TGTGCCAGCAGTGGACAGGGGGCGCAGGACACCATATATTTT.

V usage is TRBV28 and J usage is TRBJ2-3; D remains ambiguous. Trimming cost V 2 bases and J 3 bases, with 18 bases left between them. The CDR3 has 17 residues. The germline CDR1 and CDR2 sequences are MDHEN and SYDVKM. DNA for the CDR3: TGTGCCAGCAGTTTACCAAAAGCTAGGAGAGTGACAGATACGCAGTATTTT. This gives the protein CASSLPKARRVTDTQYF.

This chain links TRBV5-1 with TRBJ1-1, with TRBD1 matching over 9 bases. Trimming at V came to 6 bases and at J to 5 bases, leaving 14 bases not matched to a gene. This CDR3 region has 16 residues. Germline CDR1 SGHRS, CDR2 YFSETQ. The CDR3 sequence is CASTHTGTGQGTEAFF. The CDR3 DNA sequence: TGCGCCAGCACCCACACCGGGACAGGGCAGGGGACTGAAGCTTTCTTT.

The chain carries TRBV27 and TRBJ2-7, with D hard to call. Looked up from germline, CDR1 is MNHEY and CDR2 is SMNVEV (reference sequence). The V and J ends lost 2 bases and 2 bases respectively, with 7 bases between them. The CDR3 loop spans 13 amino acids. CDR3 in amino acids: CASSLTFTYEQYF. The CDR3 bases are TGTGCCAGCAGTTTAACTTTCACCTACGAGCAGTACTTC.

This clone was found a few times. The rearrangement joins TRBV4-1 to TRBJ2-7; 10 bases are a match to TRBD2. The germline CDR1 and CDR2 sequences are MGHRA and YSYEKL. Trimming cost V 1 base and J 0 bases; bases outside gene matches: 3. The CDR3 length is 16 residues. The DNA of the CDR3 is TGCGCCAGCAGCCAAGGGACTAGCGGAGTCTCCTACGAGCAGTACTTC. It specifies CASSQGTSGVSYEQYF.

This clone turned up a few times. The chain is built from TRBV6-6 and TRBJ1-4; D unclear. The CDR3 runs to 12 residues. Germline CDR1 is MNHNY and CDR2 is SVGAGI (reference sequence). The V end lost 8 bases, the J end lost 7 bases, and 11 bases lay between the germline ends. CDR3 sequence (DNA): TGTGCCAGCGGGAGTATGGGTGAAAAACTGTTTTTT. It codes for CASGSMGEKLFF.